This T cell receptor (beta chain) was obtained from a study of shared clonotypes between healthy human individuals. Per the germline V gene, CDR1 is SEHNR and CDR2 is FQNEAQ (reference sequence). V was trimmed by 7 bases and J by 0 bases, leaving 18 bases between them. CDR3 length equals 16 residues. Only CD45RO-negative cells positively selected for CCR7 counted as naive CD8 cells, so terminally differentiated effector memory CD45RA+ cells were excluded. The repertoire was sequenced with immunoSEQ multiplex PCR; TCRdb's copy has only in-frame clones and lacks some. Seen here are millions of clones, about 95% observed once, and the top ten hold 1% to 1.3%.

Sequencing input: naive CD8+ T cells sorted from blood. This chain joins TRBV7-9 and TRBJ1-1; D remains ambiguous. The receptor's source is a man between 18 and 35 years old in good health. The CDR3 reads CASNAMEIDMNTEAFF. CDR3 bases: TGTGCCAGCAATGCTATGGAGATAGACATGAACACTGAAGCTTTCTTT.